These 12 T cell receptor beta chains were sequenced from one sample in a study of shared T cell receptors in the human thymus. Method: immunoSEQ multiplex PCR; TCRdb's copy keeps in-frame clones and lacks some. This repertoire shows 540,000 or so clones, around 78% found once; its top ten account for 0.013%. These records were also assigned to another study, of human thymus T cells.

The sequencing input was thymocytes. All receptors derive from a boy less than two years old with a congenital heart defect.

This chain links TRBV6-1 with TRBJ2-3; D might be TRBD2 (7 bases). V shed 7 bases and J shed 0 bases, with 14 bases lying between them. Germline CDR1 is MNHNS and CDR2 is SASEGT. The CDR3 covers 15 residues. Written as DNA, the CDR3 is TGTGCCAGCACCGGGGGGCCAGTTAGCACAGATACGCAGTATTTT. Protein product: CASTGGPVSTDTQYF.

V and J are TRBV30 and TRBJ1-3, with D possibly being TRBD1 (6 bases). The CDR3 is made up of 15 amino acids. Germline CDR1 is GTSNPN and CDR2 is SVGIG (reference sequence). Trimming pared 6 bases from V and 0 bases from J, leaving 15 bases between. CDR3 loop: CACCWDIISGNTIYF. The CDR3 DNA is TGTGCCTGTTGCTGGGACATCATCTCTGGAAACACCATATATTTT.

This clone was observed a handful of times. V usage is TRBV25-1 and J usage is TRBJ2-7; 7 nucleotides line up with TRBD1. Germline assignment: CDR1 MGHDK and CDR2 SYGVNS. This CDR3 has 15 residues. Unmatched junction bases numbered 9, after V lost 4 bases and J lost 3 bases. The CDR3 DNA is TGTGCCAGCAGTGCCGGGACAGTGAGTGACTACGAGCAGTACTTC. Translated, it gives CASSAGTVSDYEQYF.

The CDR3, as DNA: TGTGCCAGCAGCGTACAGGGACGGAACACTGAAGCTTTCTTT. The encoded protein is CASSVQGRNTEAFF. The genes are TRBV7-2 and TRBJ1-1, with a weak D call TRBD1 (6 bases). Between the trimmed V and J ends, which lost 5 bases and 1 base, there was a span of 11 bases. Germline V lookup: CDR1 SGHTA, CDR2 FQGNSA. CDR3 size: 14 residues. Full variable domain (missing parts from reference TRBV7-2 and TRBJ1-1): GAGVSQSPSNKVTEKGKDVELRCDPISGHTALYWYRQSLGQGLEFLIYFQGNSAPDKSGLPSDRFSAERTGGSVSTLTIQRTQQEDSAVYLCASSVQGRNTEAFFGQGTRLTVV.

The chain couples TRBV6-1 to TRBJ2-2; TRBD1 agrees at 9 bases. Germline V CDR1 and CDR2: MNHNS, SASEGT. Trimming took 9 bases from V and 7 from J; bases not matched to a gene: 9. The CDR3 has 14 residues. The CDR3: CASTSWDRDGELFF. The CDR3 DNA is TGTGCCAGTACTTCCTGGGACAGGGACGGGGAGCTGTTTTTT.

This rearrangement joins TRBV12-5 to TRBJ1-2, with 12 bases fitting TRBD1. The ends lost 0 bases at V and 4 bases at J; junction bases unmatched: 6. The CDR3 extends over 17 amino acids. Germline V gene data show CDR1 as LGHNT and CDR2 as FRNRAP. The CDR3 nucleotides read TGTGCTAGTGGTTTGGTACGGGACAGGGGGCGAAGCTATGGCTACACCTTC. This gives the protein CASGLVRDRGRSYGYTF.

CDR3 residues: CASRGGLAGDGVEYF. DNA of the CDR3: TGTGCCAGCAGGGGCGGACTAGCGGGAGACGGGGTGGAGTATTTT. This chain links TRBV6-6 with TRBJ2-3; 13 bases fit TRBD2. Germline V gives CDR1 MNHNY, CDR2 SVGAGI (reference sequence). The V gene end was trimmed by 6 bases and the J gene end by 13 bases; junction bases not matched to a gene: 13. The CDR3 is made up of 15 amino acids.

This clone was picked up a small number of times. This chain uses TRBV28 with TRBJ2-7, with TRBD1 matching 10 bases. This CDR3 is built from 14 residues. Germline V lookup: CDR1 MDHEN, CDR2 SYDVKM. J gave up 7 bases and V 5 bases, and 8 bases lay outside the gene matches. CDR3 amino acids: CASSPWTGGYEQYF. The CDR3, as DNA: TGTGCCAGCAGTCCCTGGACAGGGGGTTATGAGCAGTACTTC.

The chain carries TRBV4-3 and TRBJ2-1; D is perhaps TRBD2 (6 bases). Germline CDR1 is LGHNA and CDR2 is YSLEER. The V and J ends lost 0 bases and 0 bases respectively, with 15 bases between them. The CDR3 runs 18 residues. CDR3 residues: CASSQDRGDLGSYNEQFF. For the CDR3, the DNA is TGCGCCAGCAGCCAAGATCGCGGGGACCTTGGCTCCTACAATGAGCAGTTCTTC.

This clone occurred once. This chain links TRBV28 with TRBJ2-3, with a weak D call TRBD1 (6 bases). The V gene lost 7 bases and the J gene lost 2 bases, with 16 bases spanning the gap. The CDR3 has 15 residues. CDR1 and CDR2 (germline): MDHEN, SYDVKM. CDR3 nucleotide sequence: TGTGCCAGCAACTACCCGGGACACCCCACAGATACGCAGTATTTT. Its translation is CASNYPGHPTDTQYF.

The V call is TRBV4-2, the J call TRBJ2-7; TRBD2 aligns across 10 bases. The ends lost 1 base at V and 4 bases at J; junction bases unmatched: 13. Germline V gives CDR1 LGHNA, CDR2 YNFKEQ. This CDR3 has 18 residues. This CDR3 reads CASSQGIRTSGRGYEQYF. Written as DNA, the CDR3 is TGTGCCAGCAGCCAAGGCATAAGGACTAGCGGCCGGGGGTACGAGCAGTACTTC.

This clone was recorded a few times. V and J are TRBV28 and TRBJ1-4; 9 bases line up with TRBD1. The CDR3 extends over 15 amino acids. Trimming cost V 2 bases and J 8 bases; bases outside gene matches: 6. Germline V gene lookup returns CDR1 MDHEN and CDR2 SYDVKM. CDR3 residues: CASSLTGQGLEKLFF. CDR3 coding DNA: TGTGCCAGCAGTTTAACGGGACAGGGTTTAGAAAAACTGTTTTTT.